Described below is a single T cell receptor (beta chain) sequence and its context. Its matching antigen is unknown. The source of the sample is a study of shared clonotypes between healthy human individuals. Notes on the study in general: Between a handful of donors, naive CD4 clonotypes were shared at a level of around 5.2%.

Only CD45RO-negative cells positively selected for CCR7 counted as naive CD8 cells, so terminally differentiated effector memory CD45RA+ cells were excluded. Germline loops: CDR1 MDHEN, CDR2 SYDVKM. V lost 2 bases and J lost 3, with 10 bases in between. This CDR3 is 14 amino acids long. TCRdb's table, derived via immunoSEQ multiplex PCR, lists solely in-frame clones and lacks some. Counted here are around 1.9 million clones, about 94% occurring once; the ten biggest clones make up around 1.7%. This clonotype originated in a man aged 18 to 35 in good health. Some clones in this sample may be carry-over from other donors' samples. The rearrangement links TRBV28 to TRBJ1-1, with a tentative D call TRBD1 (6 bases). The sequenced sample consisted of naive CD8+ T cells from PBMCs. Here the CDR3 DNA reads TGTGCCAGCAGTTTAACAGGGTGGGACACTGAAGCTTTCTTT. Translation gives CASSLTGWDTEAFF. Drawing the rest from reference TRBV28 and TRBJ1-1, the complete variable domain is DVKVTQSSRYLVKRTGEKVFLECVQDMDHENMFWYRQDPGLGLRLIYFSYDVKMKEKGDIPEGYSVSREKKERFSLILESASTNQTSMYLCASSLTGWDTEAFFGQGTRLTVV.